This T cell receptor (beta chain) was identified during a study of blood T cell repertoires in COVID-19. Background on the study: Donors in the United States, Italy and Spain gave samples during acute or convalescent COVID-19. T cells, B-cell-depleted T cells, or PBMCs supplied cDNA or gDNA.

There are 16 residues in the CDR3. Germline CDR1 is MGHRA and CDR2 is YSYEKL. V shed 4 bases and J shed 7 bases, with 21 bases lying between them. As processed by the authors: Counts of nucleated cells, estimated from reference gene primer amplification, were obtained. Sequencing used immunoSEQ multiplex PCR; TCRdb keeps in-frame clones, though not all of them. V, J and clone size were drawn from that table, and D and trimming were deduced from the DNA. The sample consists of 55,000 to 75,000 clones, more than 75% of them appearing once. The sample taken for sequencing was peripheral blood. The TCR comes from a human donor with active COVID-19. The donor label of this sample is uncertain. The chain uses TRBV4-1 and TRBJ2-3; a weak D match, TRBD1 (6 bases). CDR3 region: CASSLRWGLAPNTQYF. The CDR3 DNA reads TGCGCCAGCAGCCTTCGGTGGGGGCTCGCCCCAAATACGCAGTATTTT.